The 16 T cell receptor beta chains below were found in one sample sequenced in a study of CD4 T cells in relation to SARS-CoV-2 and coronaviruses. Their recognized antigens are unknown. CD4+ T cells from unexposed donors were obtained before the COVID-19 pandemic (2011-2018). CD4+ T cells were isolated from the cells after around 10 days of culture. The table came from immunoSEQ multiplex PCR; TCRdb's copy has only in-frame clones and leaves some out. The sample comprises about 19,000 clones, roughly 77% of which are singletons, and under 35% rests with the top ten. The sequenced material came from CD4+ T cells from PBMCs, cultured in vitro. The receptors shown here come from a human donor in good health.

V usage is TRBV6-4 and J usage is TRBJ2-3, with 8 positions matching TRBD1. The V gene end was trimmed by 3 bases and the J gene end by 4 bases; junction bases not matched to a gene: 6. The CDR3 spans 15 residues. CDR1 is MRHNA and CDR2 is SNTAGT in the germline V gene. The CDR3 coding sequence is TGTGCCAGCAGTGAAGGGACAGGCGGGGCAGATACGCAGTATTTT. It translates to CASSEGTGGADTQYF.

The chain is built from TRBV5-6 and TRBJ1-2; 10 bases align to TRBD1. V lost 4 bases and J lost 8; bases outside the gene matches: 8. The CDR3 has 14 amino acids. CDR1 and CDR2 from the germline V gene are SGHDT and YYEEEE. In DNA, the CDR3 is TGTGCCAGCAGCGCCCAGACAGGGGGCGGAGGCTACACCTTC. This sequence encodes CASSAQTGGGGYTF.

The chain recombines TRBV6-5 with TRBJ2-7; 9 nucleotides align to TRBD2. V dropped 6 bases and J dropped 5; count of bases not matched to a gene: 5. Germline V gives CDR1 MNHEY, CDR2 SVGAGI. The CDR3 sequence is 13 residues long. DNA of the CDR3: TGTGCCAGCAGGGGCGGCGGGAGGGACGAGCAGTACTTC. Its protein is CASRGGGRDEQYF.

The chain combines TRBV11-2 with TRBJ2-7; possibly TRBD2 for D (6 bases). The CDR3 extends over 14 amino acids. The V gene lost 8 bases and the J gene lost 2 bases, with 16 bases spanning the gap. Germline V lookup: CDR1 SGHAT, CDR2 FQNNGV. The CDR3, as DNA: TGTGCCAGCTCTCAACTAGCAACACCCTACGAGCAGTACTTC. This codes for CASSQLATPYEQYF.

The chain has TRBV23-1 and TRBJ1-5; 8 positions agree with TRBD1. Being an ORF, TRBV23-1 has a function that is uncertain. The length of the CDR3 is 16 residues. The trim removed 6 bases at V and 5 bases at J, leaving 12 bases unmatched. The CDR3 region has the DNA TGCGCCAGCAGCGCCAGGACAGGGTTTAAGGATCAGCCCCAGCATTTT. Translating gives CASSARTGFKDQPQHF.

In DNA form, the CDR3 reads TGCGCCAGCAGTGACCTTGGAGCCAAAAACATTCAGTACTTC. Its translation is CASSDLGAKNIQYF. The J gene is TRBJ2-4, the V gene TRBV10-1, with D unclear. The CDR3 runs 14 residues. Trimming left V 3 bases short and J 0 bases short, with 6 bases between. Germline CDR1 and CDR2: WNHNN and SYGVQD (reference sequence).

The chain carries TRBV7-3 and TRBJ2-1, with unresolved D. The CDR3 length is 13 residues. Trimming left V 5 bases short and J 8 bases short, with 13 bases between. CDR1 SGHTA and CDR2 FQGTGA come from the germline V gene. The CDR3 bases are TGTGCCAGCAGCGCCCCCACTACAGATGAGCAGTTCTTC. Translating gives CASSAPTTDEQFF. Supplemented by reference TRBV7-3 and TRBJ2-1, the full variable domain reads GAGVSQTPSNKVTEKGKYVELRCDPISGHTALYWYRQSLGQGPEFLIYFQGTGAADDSGLPNDRFFAVRPEGSVSTLKIQRTERGDSAVYLCASSAPTTDEQFFGPGTRLTVL.

A single count supports this clone. J is TRBJ2-4 and V is TRBV19; a possible D gene is TRBD1 (6 bases). The germline gives CDR1 LNHDA, CDR2 SQIVND (reference sequence). Trimming shortened V by 7 bases and J by 0 bases, and 16 bases separated the two germline ends. The CDR3 is 16 residues long. The CDR3 coding sequence is TGTGCCAGTACCATAGGACAGATCGGAGCCAAAAACATTCAGTACTTC. This gives the protein CASTIGQIGAKNIQYF. The whole variable domain, remainder taken from reference TRBV19 and TRBJ2-4, is DGGITQSPKYLFRKEGQNVTLSCEQNLNHDAMYWYRQDPGQGLRLIYYSQIVNDFQKGDIAEGYSVSREKKESFPLTVTSAQKNPTAFYLCASTIGQIGAKNIQYFGAGTRLSVL.

This chain joins TRBV29-1 and TRBJ2-7, with D perhaps TRBD1 (6 bases). CDR3 size: 15 residues. V gave up 2 bases and J gave up 0 bases, with 14 bases separating them. Germline loops: CDR1 SQVTM, CDR2 ANQGSEA. CDR3 in amino acids: CSVEIGQGISYEQYF. The CDR3 nucleotides read TGCAGCGTTGAAATAGGTCAGGGGATCTCCTACGAGCAGTACTTC.

This clone showed up just once. The chain uses TRBV20-1 and TRBJ2-1; 11 positions match TRBD2. The CDR3 sequence is 16 residues long. J gave up 10 bases and V 3 bases, and 14 bases lay outside the gene matches. CDR1 DFQATT and CDR2 SNEGSKA come from the germline V gene (reference sequence). This CDR3 is CSASRPPGTSGSEQFF. CDR3 coding DNA: TGCAGTGCTAGTCGGCCCCCCGGGACTAGCGGCTCAGAGCAGTTCTTC.

In DNA, the CDR3 is TGCGCCAGCAGTATGGGACCGAGGGGGGCCGGGGAGCTGTTTTTT. Protein: CASSMGPRGAGELFF. The chain joins TRBV10-1 to TRBJ2-2; D is possibly TRBD1 or TRBD2 (6 bases each). Looked up from germline, CDR1 is WNHNN and CDR2 is SYGVQD (reference sequence). V dropped 5 bases and J dropped 6 bases, with 16 bases sitting between them. The CDR3 is 15 residues long.

This clone was seen only a few times. The DNA for the CDR3 is TGTGCCAGCAGCCAAGTGGGAGGGACCTACGAGCAGTACTTC. This gives the protein CASSQVGGTYEQYF. The V call is TRBV3-1 (or the pseudogene TRBV3-2), the J call TRBJ2-7; 7 nucleotides agree with TRBD2. The germline V gene has CDR1 LGHDT and CDR2 YNNKEL (reference sequence). This CDR3 region has 14 residues. Trimming took 1 base from V and 2 from J; bases not matched to a gene: 2.

The CDR3 bases are TGTGCCAGCAGCCCACTAGCGGTAAGCTCCTACGAGCAGTACTTC. Protein: CASSPLAVSSYEQYF. This chain uses TRBV7-8 with TRBJ2-7, with TRBD2 matching over 8 bases. In germline, CDR1 is SGHVS, CDR2 FQNEAQ. With 5 bases clipped from V and 0 bases from J, the junction kept 6 bases outside the gene matches. There are 15 residues in the CDR3.

V is TRBV10-1 and J is TRBJ2-3; 15 nucleotides match TRBD2. The CDR3 runs 18 residues. Germline CDR1 reads WNHNN; CDR2 reads SYGVQD (reference sequence). Germline trimming cut 5 bases from V and 2 bases from J; bases unmatched to any gene: 8. CDR3 coding DNA: TGCGCCAGCAGTCTGGGACTAGCGGGAGGCCGTTTCACAGATACGCAGTATTTT. It translates to CASSLGLAGGRFTDTQYF.

The rearrangement links TRBV19 to TRBJ2-5; D is undetermined. Germline CDR1 reads LNHDA; CDR2 reads SQIVND (reference sequence). The length of the CDR3 is 15 residues. V was cut by 4 bases and J by 2 bases, with 14 bases left in between. CDR3: CASSTMRQAQETQYF. DNA of the CDR3: TGTGCCAGTAGTACTATGAGACAAGCGCAAGAGACCCAGTACTTC. Complete variable domain (other parts from reference TRBV19 and TRBJ2-5): DGGITQSPKYLFRKEGQNVTLSCEQNLNHDAMYWYRQDPGQGLRLIYYSQIVNDFQKGDIAEGYSVSREKKESFPLTVTSAQKNPTAFYLCASSTMRQAQETQYFGPGTRLLVL.

This chain joins TRBV9 and TRBJ2-1, with TRBD1 as a possible D gene (5 bases). V lost 0 bases and J lost 9, with 13 bases in between. The CDR3 is 14 residues long. The V gene's germline CDR1 is SGDLS and CDR2 YYNGEE. CDR3 coding DNA: TGTGCCAGCAGCGTAGTAGGGGATGGTGGTGAGCAGTTCTTC. It codes for CASSVVGDGGEQFF.